A single sample is the source of the 8 T cell receptor beta chains below, sequenced in a study of human T cells and chemical hapten exposure (dated by TCRdb to about 2021). Read against the paper, the sample's time point label means: patch test 3, about 24 weeks after DPC sensitization. The sample's treatment or condition label, in plain terms: therapeutic diphenylcyclopropenone sensitization with weekly scalp DPC. Library generation was performed with RACE. This sample was sequenced with a NextSeq 500. TCRdb took the public reads, trimmed them with fastp at Q25, ran MiXCR for clone calling and kept in-frame beta chains. When rows share a CDR3 protein, they turn into one entry using the most common DNA and genes. The sample records 100,000 to 150,000 distinct CDR3 sequences, 10% to 12% of which are singletons. Of the sample, over 2% is held by the ten largest clones. Here the sequenced sample was whole blood, taken in connection with sensitization to the hapten diphenylcyclopropenone (DPC). The source is a woman in her forties or fifties with alopecia areata. Some clones in this sample may be carry-over from other donors' samples.

This clonotype came up many times. The genes are TRBV7-7 and TRBJ2-3, with 7 bases that match TRBD1. After removal of 5 bases from V and 3 bases from J, the junction contained 5 bases not matched to a gene. The length of the CDR3 is 14 residues. Germline lookup yields CDR1 SSHAT and CDR2 FNYEAQ (reference sequence). The CDR3 coding sequence is TGTGCCAGCAGCCGACAGGGTTTAACAGATACGCAGTATTTT. Its protein is CASSRQGLTDTQYF.

In its sample, this clonotype was seen a few times. V is TRBV12-3 or TRBV12-4 and J is TRBJ1-2, with 10 positions matching TRBD1. The V gene end was trimmed by 5 bases and the J gene end by 4 bases; junction bases not matched to a gene: 4. This CDR3 has 14 amino acids. The CDR3 sequence: CASSVGQGSYGYTF. The CDR3 DNA follows: TGTGCCAGCAGTGTGGGACAGGGGAGCTATGGCTACACCTTC.

The sample holds many counts of this clonotype. A read error is possible here, since a much larger clone lies one base away. The chain employs TRBV7-9 and TRBJ1-6; D may be TRBD1 (5 bases). The CDR3 is made up of 12 amino acids. Germline assignment: CDR1 SEHNR and CDR2 FQNEAQ (reference sequence). CDR3 residues: CASSFRGEALNF. CDR3 coding DNA: TGTGCCAGCAGTTTCCGGGGGGAAGCCCTCAACTTT.

DNA of the CDR3: TGTGCCACCAGCAGAGAGGGAGCGGATGAAAAACTGTTTTTT. Residues: CATSREGADEKLFF. The rearrangement uses TRBV15 and TRBJ1-4; D gene ambiguous. V was cut by 0 bases and J by 6 bases, with 8 bases left in between. The CDR3 is made up of 14 amino acids. CDR1 is LNHNV and CDR2 is YYDKDF in the germline V gene (reference sequence).

The chain is built from TRBV3-1 and TRBJ2-2; 8 nucleotides match TRBD2. The CDR3 consists of 15 residues. Looked up from germline, CDR1 is LGHDT and CDR2 is YNNKEL (reference sequence). J lost 1 base, V lost 6 bases, and 4 bases had no gene match. The CDR3 DNA follows: TGTGCCAGCAGAAACAGCGGGAGGAACACCGGGGAGCTGTTTTTT. Its translation is CASRNSGRNTGELFF.

The V gene is TRBV11-2, the J gene TRBJ2-3, with D possibly matching TRBD2 (6 bases). The CDR3 is 13 residues long. Germline-derived CDR1 and CDR2 are SGHAT and FQNNGV. Trimming stripped 4 bases from V and 4 bases from J, with 9 bases between. CDR3 amino acids: CASSYGLPDTQYF. The CDR3 DNA reads TGTGCCAGCAGCTATGGACTACCAGATACGCAGTATTTT.

The J gene is TRBJ2-1, the V gene TRBV12-3 or TRBV12-4; TRBD1 might be the D (6 bases). The length of the CDR3 is 14 residues. Trimming removed 6 bases at V and 8 bases at J, with 17 bases between. CDR3 DNA sequence: TGTGCCAGCAGAAGACAGGCCCAAAAGGATGAGCAGTTCTTC. The encoded protein is CASRRQAQKDEQFF.

This clonotype showed up many times. V usage is TRBV20-1 and J usage is TRBJ2-4; 14 bases match TRBD2. The CDR3 consists of 15 residues. Germline values: CDR1 DFQATT, CDR2 SNEGSKA (reference sequence). Trimming removed 1 base from V and 12 bases from J; junction bases left unmatched: 8. The DNA of the CDR3 is TGCAGTGCTAGAGGTTTAACCGGGACTAGCGGGAGTCAGTACTTC. Its protein product is CSARGLTGTSGSQYF.